One TCR beta chain is described in this entry. Seattle participants joined during active infection and were tracked over time. V shed 3 bases and J shed 1 base, with 10 bases lying between them. The CDR3 is made up of 15 amino acids. The germline V gene encodes CDR1 SNHLY and CDR2 FYNNEI. In the study's own analysis: Researchers report that nucleated cell counts were estimated from reference gene primer amplification. Profiled with immunoSEQ multiplex PCR; TCRdb holds only in-frame clones, not every one. The V and J calls and clone size were taken over from that table, and D and trimming were inferred from the DNA. This table holds fewer than 350,000 clones, roughly 88% found once. This sample was taken from a study of blood T cell repertoires in COVID-19. About the study: Samples of COVID-19 (acute and convalescent) were obtained from the United States, Italy and Spain.

The clonotype originates from a woman in her thirties with COVID-19, enrolled during active disease. Sequencing used peripheral blood. This sequence joins TRBV2 and TRBJ1-5; D gene ambiguous. CDR3 protein: CASSDVERSNQPQHF. Here the CDR3 DNA reads TGTGCCAGCAGTGACGTTGAGAGAAGCAATCAGCCCCAGCATTTT.